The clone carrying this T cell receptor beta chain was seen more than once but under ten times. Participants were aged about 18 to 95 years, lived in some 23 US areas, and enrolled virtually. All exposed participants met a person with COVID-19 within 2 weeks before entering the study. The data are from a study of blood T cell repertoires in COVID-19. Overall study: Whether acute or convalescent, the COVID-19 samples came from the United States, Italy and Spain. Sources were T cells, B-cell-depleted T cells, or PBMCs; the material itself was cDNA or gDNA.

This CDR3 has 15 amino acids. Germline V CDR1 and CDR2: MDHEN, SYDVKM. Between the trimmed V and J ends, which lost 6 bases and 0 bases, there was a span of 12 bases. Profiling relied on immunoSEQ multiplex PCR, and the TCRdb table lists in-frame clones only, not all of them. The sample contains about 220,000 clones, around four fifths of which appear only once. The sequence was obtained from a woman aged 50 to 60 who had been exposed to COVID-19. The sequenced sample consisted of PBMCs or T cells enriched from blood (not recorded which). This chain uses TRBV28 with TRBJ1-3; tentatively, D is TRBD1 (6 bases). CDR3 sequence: CASSPGARSGNTIYF. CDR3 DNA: TGTGCCAGCAGCCCAGGGGCCCGCTCTGGAAACACCATATATTTT.